This T cell receptor (beta chain) was recorded in a study of T cell responses to AZD1222 COVID-19 vaccine (TCRdb year 2021). At the level of the whole study: Because spike-specific TCR depth and breadth did not differ between the two schedules, AZD1222 recipients who got a second dose at roughly 4 weeks were pooled with those who got a second dose at roughly 12 weeks. A total of 230 to 250 trial participants underwent TCR sequencing, of whom 200 to 220 had received two doses of AZD1222 and 26 had received two doses of the MenACWY control vaccine. Trial participants were enrolled by age into 18-55, 56-69 and 70-plus year subgroups, with around 150, 28 and 57 TCR-sequenced participants respectively. What the study reported, not specific to this receptor: Conclusions about previously exposed vaccinees were limited because only six AZD1222 recipients were SARS-CoV-2 seropositive at baseline. Participants were mostly white British, with more females than males. The authors suggested clonal diversity may have been underestimated. The whole spike protein was spanned by vaccine-associated CD4 TCRs, and dominant responses were seen in regions 160-218 and 743-854. Because no samples from the day 14 peak response were available, repertoires could be characterized only after the peak T cell response. In the small 56-69-year group, the increase in depth fell short of significance, most likely because of low power. Reportedly, almost half of the unique spike-specific TCRs recognized epitopes lying outside the regions that are mutated in the B.1.351 and B.1.1.7 variants. After two AZD1222 doses, both the breadth and the depth of spike-specific TCRs were significantly higher than at day 0 and than in MenACWY recipients.

The sample's time point label, decoded: baseline before first vaccination. Samples from vaccinated people were obtained from the UK trials COV001 and COV002, which included a single-blind randomized controlled phase 2/3 trial of AZD1222 (ChAdOx1 nCoV-19) in healthy adults. Trial participant PBMC samples were collected at day 0 and day 28 after the second dose for TCRbeta chain sequencing. The CDR3 regions of human TCRbeta chains were analyzed by immunosequencing. As for the original processing: Repertoire TCRs were checked for matches against a reference library of SARS-CoV-2-specific TCRs that had been generated using the MIRA antigen-specificity platform. Breadth was defined as the fraction of unique TCRs that were SARS-CoV-2-associated. Depth was defined as the fraction of total T cells that were SARS-CoV-2-associated. Using the MIRA data, every spike-specific TCR was mapped to the spike region that the TCR reacted to and assigned to either a CD4 or a CD8 class. Log10-transformed breadth and depth values were compared by one-way ANOVA with Sidak's multiple comparisons tests. Drawn from immuneACCESS, this table holds only the in-frame rearrangements with V and J called that TCRdb kept. Clones are partly lost; checked studies trace under half to an unresolved V gene and leave the rest unexplained. Clone size and the V and J calls come from that table; the DNA yielded D and trimming. The sample yields 90,000 to 150,000 clones; 85% to 90% were counted once. The top ten hold 7.5% to 9.5% of the sample.

Deletion took 3 bases off V and 5 bases off J, with a span of 14 bases between the germline ends. Based on the germline V gene, the CDR1 and CDR2 sequences are SGHVS and FQNEAQ. The CDR3 holds 15 amino acids from the cysteine to the phenylalanine. Just CDR3 DNA is preserved here, 45 bases in frame from base 1. This clone is categorized as medium-sized (0.01 to 0.1%). The antigen it binds to is not known. No base quality values were provided; no much bigger clone lies one nucleotide off. Source: peripheral blood, taken on day 0 of AZD1222 vaccination. The chain was built from TRBV7-8 and TRBJ2-1; the D gene could be TRBD1 or TRBD2, each one agreeing over 5 bases. This receptor was taken from an adult in good health. The bases read TGTGCCAGCAGCTTCATCCCCGGGGCCAACAATGAGCAGTTCTTC. Its product reads: CASSFIPGANNEQFF.